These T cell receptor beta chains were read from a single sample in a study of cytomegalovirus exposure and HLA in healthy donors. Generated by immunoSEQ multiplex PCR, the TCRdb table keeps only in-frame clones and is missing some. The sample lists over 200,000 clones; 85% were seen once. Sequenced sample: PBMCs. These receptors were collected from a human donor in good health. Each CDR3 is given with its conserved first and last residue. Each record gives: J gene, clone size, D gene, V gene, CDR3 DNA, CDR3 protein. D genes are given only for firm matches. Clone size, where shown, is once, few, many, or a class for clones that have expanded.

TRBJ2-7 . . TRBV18 TGTGCCAGCTCACCGGTGGAACAGAGCTACGAGCAGTACTTC CASSPVEQSYEQYF
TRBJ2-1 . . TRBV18 TGTGCCAGCTCCACCGACAGGATCAATGAGCAGTTCTTC CASSTDRINEQFF
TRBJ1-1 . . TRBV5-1 TGCGCCAGCAGCTATGACAGTGAAGCTTTCTTT CASSYDSEAFF
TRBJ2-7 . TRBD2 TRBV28 TGTGCCAGCACAACCGCGGGGGGCATAGACTACGAGCAGTACTTC CASTTAGGIDYEQYF
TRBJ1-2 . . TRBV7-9 TGTGCCAGCAGCTTAAGCCAACCCGGGATAGGCTATGGCTACACCTTC CASSLSQPGIGYGYTF
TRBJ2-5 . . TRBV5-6 TGTGCCAGCAGCTACCGAACTCGCGGGACCCAGTACTTC CASSYRTRGTQYF
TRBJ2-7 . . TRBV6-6 TGTGCCAGCAGTTACCCGGACAGATCCTACGAGCAGTACTTC CASSYPDRSYEQYF
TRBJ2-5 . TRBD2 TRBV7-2 TGTGCCAGCAGCTCGTTTTCCCGGGGGGTGGAGACCCAGTACTTC CASSSFSRGVETQYF
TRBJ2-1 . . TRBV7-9 TGTGCCAGCAGCTTAGATAGAGTAAGTGAGCAGTTCTTC CASSLDRVSEQFF
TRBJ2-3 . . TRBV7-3 TGTGCCAGCCAGGGGGAGGAGGGCACAGATACGCAGTATTTT CASQGEEGTDTQYF
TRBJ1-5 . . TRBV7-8 TGTGCCAGCAGCTCAACAGGGTACTTCAATCAGCCCCAGCATTTT CASSSTGYFNQPQHF
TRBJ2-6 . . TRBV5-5 TGTGCCAGCGGTGTGCGCGGGGCCGGGGCCAACGTCCTGACTTTC CASGVRGAGANVLTF
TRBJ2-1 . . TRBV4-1 TGCGCCAGCAGCCAAGAGACCGGGACTCACTACAATGAGCAGTTCTTC CASSQETGTHYNEQFF
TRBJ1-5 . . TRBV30 TGTGCCTGGGGGCCATCGAGCAATCAGCCCCAGCATTTT CAWGPSSNQPQHF
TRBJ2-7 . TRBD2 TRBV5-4 TGTGCCAGCAGCTTGGGCGGGAGTGCCTCCTACGAGCAGTACTTC CASSLGGSASYEQYF
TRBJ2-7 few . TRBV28 TGTGCCAGCAGGTCCAGTGCCCAGGGATTGTACGAGCAGTACTTC CASRSSAQGLYEQYF
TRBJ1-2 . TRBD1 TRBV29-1 TGCAGCGTTGAAGGCAGGGGGCTCGGCTATGGCTACACCTTC CSVEGRGLGYGYTF
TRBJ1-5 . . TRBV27 TGTGCCAGCAGTTTACGATCACAGGGTCAGCCCCAGCATTTT CASSLRSQGQPQHF
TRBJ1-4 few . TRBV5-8 TGTGCCAGCAGCTCCGGGCAGGGCAATGAAAAACTGTTTTTT CASSSGQGNEKLFF
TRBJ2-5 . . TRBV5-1 TGCGCCAGCAGCTCCCGAGTTGACCAAGAGACCCAGTACTTC CASSSRVDQETQYF
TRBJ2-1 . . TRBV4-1 TGCGCCAGCAGCCAGCCGGCGAGGGGGAGGGCCTACAATGAGCAGTTCTTC CASSQPARGRAYNEQFF
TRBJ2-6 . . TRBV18 TGTGCCAGCTCAGCCAGATCGGACACCTCTGGGGCCAACGTCCTGACTTTC CASSARSDTSGANVLTF
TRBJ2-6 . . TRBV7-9 TGTTCCAGCAGCTTAGTCAGGGTTGCGGGGGCCAACGTCCTGACTTTC CSSSLVRVAGANVLTF
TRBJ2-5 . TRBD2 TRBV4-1 TGCGCCAGCAGCCTGTCCCCGGGACTACCGGGAGAGACCCAGTACTTC CASSLSPGLPGETQYF
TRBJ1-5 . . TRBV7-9 TGTGCCAGCAGCGACAGAGACAGCGGGCGCAATCAGCCCCAGCATTTT CASSDRDSGRNQPQHF
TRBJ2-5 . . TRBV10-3 TGTGCCATCAGCGAGACGGGTGAGACCCAGTACTTC CAISETGETQYF
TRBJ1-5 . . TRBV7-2 TGTGCCAGCAGCTTATCAGGGGCTCAGAGGCAGCCCCAGCATTTT CASSLSGAQRQPQHF
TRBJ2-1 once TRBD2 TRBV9 TGTGCCAGCAGCGTAGGGATGGGCGGGAGGGGCAATGAGCAGTTCTTC CASSVGMGGRGNEQFF
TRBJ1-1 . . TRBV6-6 TGTGCCAGCACTCACGGGGGGACGGTGAACACTGAAGCTTTCTTT CASTHGGTVNTEAFF
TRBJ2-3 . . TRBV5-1 TGCGCCAGCAGCTTGAAGGGGGATACGCAGTATTTT CASSLKGDTQYF
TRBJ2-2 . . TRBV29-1 TGCAGCGTTGTAAGGAGCGGTAATCTCAACACCGGGGAGCTGTTTTTT CSVVRSGNLNTGELFF
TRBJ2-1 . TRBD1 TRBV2 TGTGCCAGCAGTGCCCGACAGGGAATCAATGAGCAGTTCTTC CASSARQGINEQFF
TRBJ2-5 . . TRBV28 TGTGCCAGCGGAGGGTTTGACCAAGAGACCCAGTACTTC CASGGFDQETQYF
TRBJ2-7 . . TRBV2 TGTGCCAGCAGATCAGGCTGGCAAACCTACGAGCAGTACTTC CASRSGWQTYEQYF
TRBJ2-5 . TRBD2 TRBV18 TGTGCCAGCTCACCACAAAGACTAGCGGGGACCAGAGAGACCCAGTACTTC CASSPQRLAGTRETQYF
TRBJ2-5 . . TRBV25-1 TGTGCCAGCAGTGGGTGGGCCGCACAAGAGACCCAGTACTTC CASSGWAAQETQYF